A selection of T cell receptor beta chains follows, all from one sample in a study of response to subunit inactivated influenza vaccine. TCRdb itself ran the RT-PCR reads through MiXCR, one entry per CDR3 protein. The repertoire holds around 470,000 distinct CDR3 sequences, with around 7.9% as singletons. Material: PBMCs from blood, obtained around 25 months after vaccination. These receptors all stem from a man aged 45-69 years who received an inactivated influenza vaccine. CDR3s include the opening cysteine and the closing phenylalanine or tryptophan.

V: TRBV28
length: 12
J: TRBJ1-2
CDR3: CASSWNTYGYTF

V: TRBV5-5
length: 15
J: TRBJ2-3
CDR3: CASSFWTPRSDTQYF

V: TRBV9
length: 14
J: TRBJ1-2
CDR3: CASSPPTPGGGYTF

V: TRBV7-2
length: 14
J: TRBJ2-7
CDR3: CASSYVLSSYEQYF

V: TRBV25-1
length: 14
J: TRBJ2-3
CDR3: CASSDPSALNTQYF

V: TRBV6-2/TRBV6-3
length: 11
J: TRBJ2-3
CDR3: CASSYLDTQYF

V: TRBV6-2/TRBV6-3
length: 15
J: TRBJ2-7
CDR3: CASSYSSAGGYEQYF

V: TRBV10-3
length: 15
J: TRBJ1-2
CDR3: CAISDPPGQDYGYTF

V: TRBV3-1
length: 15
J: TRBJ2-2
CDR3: CASSQVRSYAGELFF

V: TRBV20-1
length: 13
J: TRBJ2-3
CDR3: CSAPRLAGDTQYF

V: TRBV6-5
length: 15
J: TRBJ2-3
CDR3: CASSSSGRRSDTQYF

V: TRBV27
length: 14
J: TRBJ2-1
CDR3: CASRDTDRVDEQFF

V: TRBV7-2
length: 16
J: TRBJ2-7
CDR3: CASSFGLAGQSYEQYF

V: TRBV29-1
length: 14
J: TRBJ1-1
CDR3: CSVQPGTVNTEAFF

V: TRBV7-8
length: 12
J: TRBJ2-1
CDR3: CASSREKNEQFF

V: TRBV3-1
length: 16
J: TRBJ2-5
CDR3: CASTSSGGPLQETQYF

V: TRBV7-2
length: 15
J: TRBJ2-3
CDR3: CASSLYSKDTDTQYF

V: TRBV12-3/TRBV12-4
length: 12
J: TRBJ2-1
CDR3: CASTRQYNEQFF

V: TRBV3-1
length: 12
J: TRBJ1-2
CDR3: CASTGVGYGYTF

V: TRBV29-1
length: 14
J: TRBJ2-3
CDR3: CSALAPESTDTQYF

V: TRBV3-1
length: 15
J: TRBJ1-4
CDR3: CASSQGGATNEKLFF

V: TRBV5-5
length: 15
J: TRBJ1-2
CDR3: CASSLTWELGTGYTF

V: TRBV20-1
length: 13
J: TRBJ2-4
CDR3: CSAPTIVKNIQYF

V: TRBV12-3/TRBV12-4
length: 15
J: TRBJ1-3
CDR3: CASSPTHNSGNTIYF

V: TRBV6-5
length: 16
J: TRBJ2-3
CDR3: CASSYSGAGIRGTQYF

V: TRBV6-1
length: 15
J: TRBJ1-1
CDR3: CASSQMLQGKTEAFF

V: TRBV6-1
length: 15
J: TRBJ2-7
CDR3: CASSQGTGATYEQYF

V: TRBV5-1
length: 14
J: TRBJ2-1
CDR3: CASRDRDIYNEQFF

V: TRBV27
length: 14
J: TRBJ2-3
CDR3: CASSEGLMGDTQYF

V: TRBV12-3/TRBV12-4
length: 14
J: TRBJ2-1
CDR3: CASSLRAAYNEQFF

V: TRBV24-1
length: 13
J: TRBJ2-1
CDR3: CATNQRPWGEQFF

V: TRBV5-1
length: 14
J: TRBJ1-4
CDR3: CASSSGPTNEKLFF

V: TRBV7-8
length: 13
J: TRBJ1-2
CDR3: CASSGQSYYGYTF

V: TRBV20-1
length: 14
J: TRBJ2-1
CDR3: CSAGSGAQYNEQFF

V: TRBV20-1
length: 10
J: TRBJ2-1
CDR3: CSARPNAQFF

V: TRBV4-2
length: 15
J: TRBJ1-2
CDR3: CASSQEGGAGYGYTF

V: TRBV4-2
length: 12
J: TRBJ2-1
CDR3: CASSRLLNEQFF

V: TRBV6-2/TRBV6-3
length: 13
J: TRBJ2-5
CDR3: CASSDLARVTQYF

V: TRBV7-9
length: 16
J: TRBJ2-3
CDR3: CASSDHRGRSTDTQYF

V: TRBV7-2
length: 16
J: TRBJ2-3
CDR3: CASSPLLAGVGDTQYF

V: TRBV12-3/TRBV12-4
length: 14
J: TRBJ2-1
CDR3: CASSSTTGDNEQFF

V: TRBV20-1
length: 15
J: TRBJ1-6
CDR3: CSAKPLSSYNSPLHF

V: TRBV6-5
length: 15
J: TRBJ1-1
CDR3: CASSTRTGWNTEAFF

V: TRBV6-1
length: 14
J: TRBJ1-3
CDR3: CASSEKAGGNTIYF

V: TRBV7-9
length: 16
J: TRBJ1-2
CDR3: CASSSPSLGAHYGYTF

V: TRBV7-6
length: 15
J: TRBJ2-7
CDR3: CASSLDGDTSYEQYF

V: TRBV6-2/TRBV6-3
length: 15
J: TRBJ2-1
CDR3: CASSSGWGMTMKQFF

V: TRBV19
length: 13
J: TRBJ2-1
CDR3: CASSTGGTNEQFF

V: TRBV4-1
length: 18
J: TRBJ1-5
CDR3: CASSQDSAGGLSNQPQHF

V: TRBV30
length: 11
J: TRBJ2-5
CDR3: CAWANLETQYF

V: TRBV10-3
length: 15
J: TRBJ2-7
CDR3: CAINQGLGFPYEQYF

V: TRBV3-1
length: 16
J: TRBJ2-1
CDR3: CASSQWGTRALNEQFF

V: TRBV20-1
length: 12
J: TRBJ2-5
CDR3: CSARPGGETQYF

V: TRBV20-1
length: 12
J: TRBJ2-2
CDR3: CSAKDPTGELFF

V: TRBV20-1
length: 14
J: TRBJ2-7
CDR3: CSVRFSGPLYEQYF

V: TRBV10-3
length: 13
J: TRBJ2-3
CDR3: CATALALTDTQYF

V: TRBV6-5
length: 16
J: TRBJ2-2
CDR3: CASSYPTSGRTGELFF

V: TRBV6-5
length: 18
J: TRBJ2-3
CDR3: CASSQRRGFSGEADTQYF

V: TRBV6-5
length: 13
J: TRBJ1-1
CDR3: CASSFRGSTEAFF